The source of this T cell receptor beta chain is a study of a mutant IDH1 vaccine in newly diagnosed glioma. The CDR3 covers 13 residues. Germline V gene lookup returns CDR1 MNHEY and CDR2 SVGAGI. Trimming removed 8 bases from V and 3 bases from J; junction bases left unmatched: 6. Generated by immunoSEQ multiplex PCR, the TCRdb table keeps only in-frame clones and is missing some. The sample holds 56,000 or so clones; approximately 78% are singletons and the top ten take approximately 2%. This clone was seen a handful of times. Its target is unknown. The sample's time point: week 5, during vaccination. Every vaccine dose comprised 300 ug of mutant IDH1 20-mer peptide plus topical imiquimod.

The receptor was derived from a woman in her 40s with glioma. The J gene is TRBJ1-1, the V gene TRBV6-5, with 7 bases fitting TRBD1. Sequenced material: PBMCs, taken from a glioma patient whose treatment included an IDH1 peptide vaccine. In DNA form, the CDR3 reads TGTGCCAGCGGACGACAGGGTTACACTGAAGCTTTCTTT. It yields the protein CASGRQGYTEAFF.